What follows describes a single T cell receptor beta chain. This clone was seen only a few times. Its antigen is unknown. One base away there is no much larger clone; base qualities are not given. Other DNA sequences from this sample encode an identical CDR3 as well. The entry originates in a study of cytomegalovirus exposure and HLA in healthy donors (dated by TCRdb to the late 2010s). Broadly, across the study: According to an earlier analysis of 550 to 700 of the donors, about 179 million T cells yielded some 110 million unique TCR beta sequences and roughly 280 Gb of sequence data. Roughly 300 gigabases of sequencing data and tens of millions of unique TCR sequences were included in an early release covering about 700 HLA-typed donors. Of the 300 to 450 genotyped donors, 81% were placed in the genetic ancestry cluster associated with self-reported Caucasian donors. The aim of the study was to test whether cataloging public T cell receptors could identify signatures of past pathogen exposure. Using immunosequencing, the study profiled T cell repertoires from 500 to 800 subjects and related those repertoires to cytomegalovirus serostatus. Along with the approximately 620-subject first cohort, a separate validation cohort of over 90 different subjects was used. The study combined high-throughput TCR immunosequencing, statistical association of individual TCRs with disease status, and machine learning to predict cytomegalovirus infection status. In a later analysis, previously published TCR beta repertoires from several hundred donors were re-analyzed and high-resolution HLA genotyping was added so that TCR occurrence patterns could be studied. The later analysis used no new phenotypic data to find candidate immune exposures, relying instead on TCR beta sequences and their occurrence across donors. In an earlier analysis of roughly 580 of the donors, high-throughput TCR beta sequencing was used to judge whether each TCR beta V gene segment behaved as functional or pseudogenic. Donor age, sex, ethnicity and CMV serostatus were compiled together with the repertoire data. A later genetic analysis took genome-wide SNP genotypes for about three fifths of the 666 donors and used that subset as a discovery cohort. Every discovery cohort repertoire had been produced on one sequencing platform. HLA typing covered class I and class II loci at four-digit resolution. The number of typed donors differed by locus: roughly 629-640 for A, B, C, DRB1 and DQB1; approximately 520 for DQA1; around 580 for DPA1; and some 470 for DPB1. Several DR-DQ haplotypes were handled as single units for association and clustering because linkage in the cohort was strong. Among about 390 genotyped donors of the cohort, an average of about 240,000 unique TCR beta nucleotide sequences were sequenced per donor, roughly 20% of them non-productive. On the study overall, not on this receptor specifically: The classifier was reported to diagnose cytomegalovirus status with high specificity and sensitivity in both the original and validation cohorts. Assigning TCR associations to individual alleles was difficult when HLA alleles, especially DR and DQ, strongly co-occurred. Correlated functional status among segregating V segments might reflect linkage disequilibrium, but an unknown experimental factor could not be ruled out. A few of the identified cytomegalovirus-associated TCR beta chains were confirmed in vitro to be specific for cytomegalovirus antigens. The sequencing pipeline was judged likely to have produced a cluster of highly shared sequence variants as a technical artifact. Sequencing depth was assumed to be roughly uniform across donors in the presence/absence analyses, though that assumption may not hold. For the cohort, immune exposure information was limited to CMV serostatus. A later analysis found that HLA-associated TCR beta chains were more clonally expanded and had lower generation probabilities than equally common non-associated chains. Several of the top co-occurrence clusters appeared to be linked to parvovirus B19, influenza, CMV and Epstein-Barr virus, according to a later analysis. Specific HLA alleles were associated with about 17,000 TCR beta sequences at a false discovery rate of 0.05 in a later analysis. HLA typing was unavailable for some donors at each locus, so association tests used only the typed subset. Only TCR beta chains were sequenced in this cohort, and the absence of alpha or paired-chain data limited detectable features. V-gene and J-gene trimming of TCR beta chains was associated with a missense DCLRE1C variant in a later genetic analysis, and the association was replicated in an independent cohort. Most TCR sequences were seen in very few donors, while some public TCRs were found in many individuals. Some IMGT-functional V segments, including TRBV6-2 and TRBV6-3, could not be distinguished by the 87-base-pair reads and were therefore excluded. Most CMV-associated TCR beta chains appeared to be HLA-restricted in a later analysis, and the HLA associations seemed to be driven largely by CMV exposure. In the study, 150 to 200 TCR beta chains were listed as associated with cytomegalovirus. According to a later genetic analysis, donors in an Asian-associated ancestry cluster had fewer N-insertions in productive TCRs than the approximately 700-donor mean. Because counts were too low, about 18 rarely observed V segments, including chromosome 9 orphons, were excluded from the earlier analysis of around 640 of the donors. In a later analysis, the rate of TCR association differed among HLA loci, with DRB1 alleles having the most associated TCRs and HLA-C alleles having the fewest. A further reported finding was that TCR beta sequences accurately predicted the HLA-A and HLA-B alleles for most subjects in the first cohort. An earlier analysis of 587 of the donors showed that most TCR beta V segments appeared in productive rearrangements either about 87% or about 30% of the time, which broadly matched IMGT annotations. It was suggested by the authors that the approach could potentially be generalized to other disease states and immunological phenotypes.

From the cysteine through the phenylalanine, the CDR3 covers 12 amino acids. Kept here is only the CDR3 DNA, which spans 36 bases and is read in frame from base 1. For CDR1 and CDR2, the germline V gene lists SGHRS and YFSETQ. Trimming costs V 0 bases and J 5 bases, and their ends lie 5 bases apart. The library relied on the immunoSEQ multiplex PCR assay. A mixture of 60 forward primers for TCR Vbeta segments and 13 reverse primers for TCR Jbeta segments was used in the multiplex PCR. Amplification of the CDR3 region of rearranged TCR beta genes was performed with a multiplex PCR assay on genomic DNA. Amplified TCR beta libraries were sequenced as 87-base-pair reads on the Illumina HiSeq System. In the paper's pipeline: A later analysis counted about 80 million unique TCR beta chains across the 650 to 800 repertoires, and some 11 million of these chains were shared by at least two donors. Raw reads were error-corrected and collapsed into unique sequences by a nearest-neighbor algorithm in which closely related sequences were merged to remove PCR and sequencing errors. V, D and J gene segments were assigned by aligning CDR3 sequences to IMGT reference sequences. For a sequence to be retained, a match of at least six nucleotides to both a V gene segment and a J gene segment was required. Rearrangements were classified as productive when the CDR3 lacked stop codons and remained in frame with V and J, and all other rearrangements were classified as non-productive. CDR3 was defined according to IMGT convention as the region running from the second conserved V-encoded cysteine to the conserved J-encoded phenylalanine. Sequences without an unambiguous match to a single V gene segment were excluded from the earlier analysis of about 630 of the donors. An earlier analysis of over 450 of the donors classified V segments as functional when productive rearrangements were above 56.7% and as segregating when the standard deviation between donors was above 5%. To diagnose cytomegalovirus status from the catalog of TCR beta chain sequences, a statistical classification framework was built. V and J gene assignment, in a later analysis, came from comparing TCR nucleotide sequences with IMGT/GENE-DB human TR gene sequences. In a later analysis, CDR3 sequences and most-parsimonious VDJ recombination scenarios were assigned using the TCRdist pipeline. In a later analysis, each TCR beta chain was defined by its CDR3 amino acid sequence together with its V-gene family, and reads lacking a unique V-gene family were excluded. In a later analysis, fewer than 600 highly shared, low-generation-probability nucleotide sequences were removed to address suspected cross-contamination and a sequencing artifact. In a later analysis, a clonal expansion index for each public chain was calculated from normalized within-repertoire ranks of inferred template counts. In a later analysis, generation probabilities were computed using a VDJ recombination model fitted to out-of-frame rearrangements, and the results were checked against IGoR. In a later analysis, TCR-TCR, TCR-HLA and TCR-CMV co-occurrence was scored with hypergeometric tests, and a repertoire-size bias correction was applied to TCR pairs. A later analysis estimated false discovery rates by permuting HLA or CMV assignments 20 times. In a later analysis, co-occurring TCRs were grouped using DBSCAN, and TCRdist sequence similarity was added for clustering within HLA-allele-positive subsets. For co-occurrence clustering, repertoires with fewer than 30,000 or more than 120,000 public chains were excluded, along with five or six repertoires with anomalous nucleotide sharing. This immuneACCESS table, as held by TCRdb, lists in-frame sequences with V and J called but not all clones. Of the missing ones, under half trace to an unresolved V gene in checked studies; the others have no known cause. For V, J and clone size, that table is used; D and trimming come from the DNA. This sample is represented by tens of thousands of clones; under 80% of them were singletons. Approximately 5.6% of the sample lies in the top ten.

The cohort consisted of some 670 healthy bone marrow donors. Cohort members were all nominally healthy when sampled, although unrecorded immune exposures were likely present. The donor tested CMV seropositive, placing the donor among the 250 to 350 seropositive members of the cohort. Each donor provided a peripheral blood sample, and peripheral blood mononuclear cells were used for TCR beta sequencing. Genomic DNA was extracted from the blood cell samples with the Qiagen DNeasy Blood Extraction Kit. The sample consisted of PBMCs. The source of this sequence is a man aged 18 to 29 in good health and CMV-seropositive. This chain is built from TRBV5-1 and TRBJ2-5; the D gene cannot be resolved reliably. The CDR3 here reads CASSLAGETQYF. The bases read TGCGCCAGCAGCTTGGCCGGGGAGACCCAGTACTTC.